A single sample gave rise to the 21 T cell receptor beta chains below, sequenced in a study of blood T cell repertoires in COVID-19. TCRdb's copy holds only in-frame clones and misses some; the assay was immunoSEQ multiplex PCR. The data contain about 200,000 clones, more than 80% of them seen just once; the ten biggest clones take up about 1.3%. Sequencing input: PBMCs or T cells enriched from blood (not recorded which). These receptors were obtained from a young man who had recovered from COVID-19.

J is TRBJ1-4 and V is TRBV6-6; D is ambiguous. CDR1 is MNHNY, CDR2 SVGAGI, per germline (reference sequence). There are 14 residues in the CDR3. V lost 2 bases and J 7 bases, leaving 11 bases between the germline ends. The CDR3 loop is CASSYEQRPEKLFF. The CDR3 nucleotides read TGTGCCAGCAGTTACGAGCAGCGCCCTGAAAAACTGTTTTTT.

The sample holds one count of this clone. This rearrangement joins TRBV5-1 to TRBJ2-7; TRBD2 aligns across 10 bases. In germline, CDR1 is SGHRS, CDR2 YFSETQ. Unmatched junction bases numbered 10, after V lost 1 base and J lost 6 bases. This CDR3 is built from 16 residues. CDR3: CASSLYSSGSLSEQYF. In DNA form, the CDR3 reads TGCGCCAGCAGCTTGTATTCTAGCGGGAGTCTGAGCGAGCAGTACTTC.

V is TRBV25-1 and J is TRBJ2-3; possibly TRBD1 for D (7 bases). CDR1 is MGHDK, CDR2 SYGVNS, per germline. Deletions cut 3 bases from V and 7 bases from J, with 20 bases between. The length of the CDR3 is 16 residues. The CDR3 DNA reads as TGTGCCAGCAGTGATTGGGGGGCACAGGGGACCAATACGCAGTATTTT. Translated, it gives CASSDWGAQGTNTQYF.

The rearrangement links TRBV7-8 to TRBJ2-3; D is unresolved. CDR1 is SGHVS and CDR2 is FQNEAQ in the germline V gene. The CDR3 extends over 13 amino acids. Trimming stripped 4 bases from V and 1 base from J, with 6 bases between. Here the CDR3 DNA reads TGTGCCAGCAGCTCCCCCGGCACAGATACGCAGTATTTT. Protein: CASSSPGTDTQYF.

J is TRBJ2-1 and V is TRBV27, with 7 bases fitting TRBD2. Germline trimming cut 3 bases from V and 14 bases from J; bases unmatched to any gene: 4. Germline CDR1 and CDR2: MNHEY and SMNVEV (reference sequence). This CDR3 is 11 amino acids long. This CDR3 reads CASSLGTKEFF. CDR3 DNA: TGTGCCAGCAGTTTGGGGACTAAGGAGTTCTTC.

V usage is TRBV6-6 and J usage is TRBJ2-2, with 9 bases matching TRBD1. In germline, CDR1 is MNHNY, CDR2 SVGAGI (reference sequence). This CDR3 is built from 14 residues. The J segment lost 6 bases and the V segment lost 5 bases, leaving 4 bases of the junction unmatched. The CDR3 is CASSPQGAAGELFF. In nucleotides, the CDR3 is TGTGCCAGCAGTCCACAGGGGGCCGCCGGGGAGCTGTTTTTT.

J is TRBJ1-5 and V is TRBV19; no firm D call. Germline assignment: CDR1 LNHDA and CDR2 SQIVND (reference sequence). Between the trimmed V and J ends, which lost 0 bases and 4 bases, there was a span of 7 bases. The CDR3 totals 14 residues. CDR3 nucleotides: TGTGCCAGTAGTATAGACTCCGGGAATCAGCCCCAGCATTTT. This sequence encodes CASSIDSGNQPQHF. The full variable domain, in which reference TRBV19 and TRBJ1-5 provide the parts outside the CDR3, is DGGITQSPKYLFRKEGQNVTLSCEQNLNHDAMYWYRQDPGQGLRLIYYSQIVNDFQKGDIAEGYSVSREKKESFPLTVTSAQKNPTAFYLCASSIDSGNQPQHFGDGTRLSIL.

This chain joins TRBV6-5 and TRBJ2-1; 7 nucleotides match TRBD1. Per germline, CDR1 MNHEY and CDR2 SVGAGI. This CDR3 has 15 amino acids. Trimming at V came to 6 bases and at J to 1 base, leaving 6 bases not matched to a gene. For the CDR3, the DNA is TGTGCCAGCAGCAGAAACAGGGGTTCCTACAATGAGCAGTTCTTC. Translation gives CASSRNRGSYNEQFF.

This clone was observed a single time. This sequence joins TRBV6-5 and TRBJ2-2, with 8 bases aligning to TRBD2. The CDR3 sequence is 14 residues long. Germline values: CDR1 MNHEY, CDR2 SVGAGI. After removal of 5 bases from V and 4 bases from J, the junction contained 3 bases not matched to a gene. CDR3 sequence reads: CASSRGGLTGELFF. Written as DNA, the CDR3 is TGTGCCAGCAGTCGCGGGGGGCTCACCGGGGAGCTGTTTTTT.

This chain uses TRBV2 with TRBJ2-7, with D uncertain. CDR3 length: 13 residues. Germline loops: CDR1 SNHLY, CDR2 FYNNEI. The ends were cut back, 8 bases at V and 6 bases at J, with 17 bases in the middle. CDR3 sequence reads: CASCLESRSEQYF. Written as DNA, the CDR3 is TGTGCCAGCTGTCTAGAGAGTAGAAGCGAGCAGTACTTC. The full variable domain, with the rest looked up from reference TRBV2 and TRBJ2-7, is EPEVTQTPSHQVTQMGQEVILRCVPISNHLYFYWYRQILGQKVEFLVSFYNNEISEKSEIFDDQFSVERPDGSNFTLKIRSTKLEDSAMYFCASCLESRSEQYFGPGTRLTVT.

The gene calls are TRBV2 and TRBJ1-5, with 12 bases matching TRBD1. Unmatched junction bases numbered 3, after V lost 6 bases and J lost 3 bases. Germline CDR1 reads SNHLY; CDR2 reads FYNNEI. The CDR3 totals 15 residues. The CDR3 protein is CASSGTGGFNQPQHF. As DNA, the CDR3 is TGTGCCAGCAGCGGGACAGGGGGCTTCAATCAGCCCCAGCATTTT.

The genes are TRBV5-1 and TRBJ2-1; 11 bases map to TRBD1. The CDR3 has 15 residues. Unmatched junction bases numbered 3, after V lost 3 bases and J lost 4 bases. The V gene's germline CDR1 is SGHRS and CDR2 YFSETQ. The CDR3 here is CASSSDRGLYNEQFF. The CDR3 DNA reads as TGCGCCAGCAGCTCGGACAGGGGGCTTTACAATGAGCAGTTCTTC.

This clone was observed once. This sequence joins TRBV4-3 and TRBJ2-3; a weak D match, TRBD1 (6 bases). This CDR3 has 17 amino acids. Germline V gene lookup returns CDR1 LGHNA and CDR2 YSLEER. V was shortened by 4 bases and J by 2 bases, with 19 bases between the two germline ends. The CDR3 is CASSPVTFQGFTDTQYF. The CDR3 nucleotides are TGCGCCAGCAGCCCAGTTACTTTTCAGGGGTTCACAGATACGCAGTATTTT.

J is TRBJ2-7 and V is TRBV2; unclear D gene. The germline V and J ends were trimmed by 3 bases and 7 bases, with 10 bases remaining between them. The CDR3 sequence is 12 residues long. Germline CDR1 SNHLY, CDR2 FYNNEI. CDR3 loop: CASSDYPKEQYF. CDR3 DNA: TGTGCCAGCAGTGACTATCCGAAAGAGCAGTACTTC.

The chain couples TRBV5-4 to TRBJ1-1; D gene uncertain. Trimming left V 2 bases short and J 0 bases short, with 17 bases between. Germline V gives CDR1 SGHNT, CDR2 YYREEE (reference sequence). This CDR3 spans 17 amino acids. As DNA, the CDR3 is TGTGCCAGCAGCTTAAACAGATTAACCCCTATGAACACTGAAGCTTTCTTT. Translation gives CASSLNRLTPMNTEAFF. Supplemented by reference TRBV5-4 and TRBJ1-1, the full variable domain reads ETGVTQSPTHLIKTRGQQVTLRCSSQSGHNTVSWYQQALGQGPQFIFQYYREEENGRGNFPPRFSGLQFPNYSSELNVNALELDDSALYLCASSLNRLTPMNTEAFFGQGTRLTVV.

J is TRBJ2-5 and V is TRBV7-7; 10 nucleotides agree with TRBD2. The CDR3 covers 15 residues. Germline V gives CDR1 SSHAT, CDR2 FNYEAQ (reference sequence). J gave up 5 bases and V 2 bases, and 5 bases lay outside the gene matches. The DNA for the CDR3 is TGTGCCAGCAGCTTACTAGCGGGGGTATGGGAGACCCAGTACTTC. Translation: CASSLLAGVWETQYF. Full variable domain (remainder filled in from reference TRBV7-7 and TRBJ2-5): GAGVSQSPRYKVTKRGQDVTLRCDPISSHATLYWYQQALGQGPEFLTYFNYEAQPDKSGLPSDRFSAERPEGSISTLTIQRTEQRDSAMYRCASSLLAGVWETQYFGPGTRLLVL.

V is TRBV28 and J is TRBJ2-7, with 7 nucleotides matching TRBD2. In germline, CDR1 is MDHEN, CDR2 SYDVKM. The CDR3 sequence is 16 residues long. The V gene end was trimmed by 10 bases and the J gene end by 7 bases; junction bases not matched to a gene: 22. In nucleotides, the CDR3 is TGTGCCACCTTCCCGACCATCCTAGCGGATCCCTGGGAGCAGTACTTC. Translating gives CATFPTILADPWEQYF. The full variable domain, in which reference TRBV28 and TRBJ2-7 provide the parts outside the CDR3, is DVKVTQSSRYLVKRTGEKVFLECVQDMDHENMFWYRQDPGLGLRLIYFSYDVKMKEKGDIPEGYSVSREKKERFSLILESASTNQTSMYLCATFPTILADPWEQYFGPGTRLTVT.

The chain couples TRBV29-1 to TRBJ2-5; weak D call: TRBD2 (5 bases). V shed 5 bases and J shed 5 bases, with 12 bases lying between them. CDR1 and CDR2 from the germline V gene are SQVTM and ANQGSEA. The CDR3 runs to 12 residues. The CDR3 DNA is TGCAGCGTTTTGGTGGGAGTGGAGACCCAGTACTTC. Its protein product is CSVLVGVETQYF.

The chain uses TRBV19 and TRBJ2-3; 10 bases fit TRBD1. V dropped 4 bases and J dropped 4; count of bases not matched to a gene: 5. The CDR3 length is 15 residues. In germline, CDR1 is LNHDA, CDR2 SQIVND (reference sequence). CDR3 nucleotide sequence: TGTGCCAGTAGTACCGAAGGACAGGGGGCAGATACGCAGTATTTT. It specifies CASSTEGQGADTQYF.

This clone was counted only a few times. The chain combines TRBV11-2 with TRBJ2-7; D is perhaps TRBD1 (6 bases). Germline V gene lookup returns CDR1 SGHAT and CDR2 FQNNGV. This CDR3 contains 14 residues. V lost 5 bases to trimming and J lost 4 bases, with 15 bases between them. Written as DNA, the CDR3 is TGTGCCAGCAGCCGCGGACAGTGGATTTACGAGCAGTACTTC. Translation: CASSRGQWIYEQYF. The full variable domain, its missing parts supplied by reference TRBV11-2 and TRBJ2-7, is EAGVAQSPRYKIIEKRQSVAFWCNPISGHATLYWYQQILGQGPKLLIQFQNNGVVDDSQLPKDRFSAERLKGVDSTLKIQPAKLEDSAVYLCASSRGQWIYEQYFGPGTRLTVT.

This clone was counted a few times. The chain recombines TRBV6-5 with TRBJ1-1; no definite D call. The germline gives CDR1 MNHEY, CDR2 SVGAGI. Trimming removed 11 bases from V and 0 bases from J, with 13 bases in between. This CDR3 is built from 13 residues. CDR3: CASWAQVNTEAFF. The CDR3, as DNA: TGTGCCTCCTGGGCCCAGGTGAACACTGAAGCTTTCTTT.